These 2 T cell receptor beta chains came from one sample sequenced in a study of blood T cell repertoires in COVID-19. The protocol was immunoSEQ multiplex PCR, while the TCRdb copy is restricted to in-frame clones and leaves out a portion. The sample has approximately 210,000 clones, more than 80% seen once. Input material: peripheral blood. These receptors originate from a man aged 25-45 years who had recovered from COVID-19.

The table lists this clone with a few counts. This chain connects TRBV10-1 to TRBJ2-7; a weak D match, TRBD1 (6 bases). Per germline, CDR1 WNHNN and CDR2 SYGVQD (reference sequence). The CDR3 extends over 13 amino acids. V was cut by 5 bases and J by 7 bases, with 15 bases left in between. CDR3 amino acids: CASSIRPGEEQYF. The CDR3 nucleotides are TGCGCCAGCAGTATACGGCCAGGGGAAGAGCAGTACTTC.

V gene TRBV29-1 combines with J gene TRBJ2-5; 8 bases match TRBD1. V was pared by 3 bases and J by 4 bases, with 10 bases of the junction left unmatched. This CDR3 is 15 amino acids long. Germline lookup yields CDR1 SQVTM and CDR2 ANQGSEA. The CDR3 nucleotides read TGCAGCGTTGAGGAACCGACAGGGGTGGGAGAGACCCAGTACTTC. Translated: CSVEEPTGVGETQYF.